The 5 T cell receptor beta chains given below trace back to one sample, sequenced in a study of cytomegalovirus exposure and HLA in healthy donors. PCR involved 60 Vbeta and 13 Jbeta primers. Profiled with immunoSEQ multiplex PCR; TCRdb holds only in-frame clones, not every one. This sample yields 100,000 or so clones, of which less than 90% are seen a single time; approximately 2.8% belongs to the top ten. Material for sequencing was PBMCs. Receptors originate from a man in his forties or fifties in good health and CMV-seronegative.

The chain joins TRBV2 to TRBJ2-1; 12 bases line up with TRBD2. The CDR3 runs 15 residues. The junction had 11 bases not matched to a gene; V was cut back by 7 bases and J by 10 bases. Germline loops: CDR1 SNHLY, CDR2 FYNNEI. The DNA of the CDR3 is TGTGCCAGCACCGTCCTAGCGGGGGGGCTAGGGGAGCAGTTCTTC. Encoded protein: CASTVLAGGLGEQFF.

V is TRBV5-1 and J is TRBJ2-5, with D maybe TRBD1 (6 bases). The germline CDR1 and CDR2 sequences are SGHRS and YFSETQ. The CDR3 contains 14 residues. With 8 bases removed from V and 0 bases from J, the gap between germline ends came to 14 bases. The CDR3 loop is CASKVGGHQETQYF. CDR3 sequence (DNA): TGCGCCAGTAAAGTAGGGGGACACCAAGAGACCCAGTACTTC.

This clone appeared a single time. This rearrangement joins TRBV7-2 to TRBJ1-1; the D is unclear. Germline V lookup: CDR1 SGHTA, CDR2 FQGNSA. V lost 7 bases, J lost 0 bases, and 15 bases lay in between. The CDR3 is 15 amino acids. CDR3 sequence: CASTKIRGMNTEAFF. DNA of the CDR3: TGTGCCAGCACTAAAATACGGGGAATGAACACTGAAGCTTTCTTT.

This chain uses TRBV11-3 with TRBJ2-3; possibly TRBD2 for D (7 bases). Per germline, CDR1 SGHNT and CDR2 YENEEA. The ends were cut back, 5 bases at V and 2 bases at J, with 14 bases in the middle. The CDR3 is 15 amino acids. Here the CDR3 DNA reads TGTGCCAGCAGCCCCGGGGGGCTGGTCACAGATACGCAGTATTTT. It encodes CASSPGGLVTDTQYF.

The chain couples TRBV15 to TRBJ1-2; TRBD1 might be the D (5 bases). This CDR3 has 16 residues. Per germline, CDR1 LNHNV and CDR2 YYDKDF (reference sequence). V lost 0 bases, J lost 5 bases, and 16 bases lay in between. CDR3 in DNA: TGTGCCACCAGCAGAGATGGGGCAGGGATTCCGTATGGCTACACCTTC. Translation gives CATSRDGAGIPYGYTF.